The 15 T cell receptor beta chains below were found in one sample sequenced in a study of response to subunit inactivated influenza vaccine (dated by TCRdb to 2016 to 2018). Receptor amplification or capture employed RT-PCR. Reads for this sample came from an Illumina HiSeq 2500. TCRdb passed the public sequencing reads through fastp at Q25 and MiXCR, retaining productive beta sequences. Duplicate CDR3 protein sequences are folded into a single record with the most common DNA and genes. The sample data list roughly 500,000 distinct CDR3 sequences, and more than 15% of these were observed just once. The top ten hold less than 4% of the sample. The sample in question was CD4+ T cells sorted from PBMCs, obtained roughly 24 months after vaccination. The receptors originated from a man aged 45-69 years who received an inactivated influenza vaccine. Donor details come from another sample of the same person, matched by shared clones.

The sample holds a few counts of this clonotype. The CDR3 DNA follows: TGTGCCAGCAGCAAAGACGACAGGGTTAATGAAAAACTGTTTTTT. Its translation is CASSKDDRVNEKLFF. The rearrangement uses TRBV21-1 and TRBJ1-4; the listed D gene, TRBD1, was not tested against the DNA. TRBV21-1 is listed as a pseudogene. This CDR3 has 15 residues.

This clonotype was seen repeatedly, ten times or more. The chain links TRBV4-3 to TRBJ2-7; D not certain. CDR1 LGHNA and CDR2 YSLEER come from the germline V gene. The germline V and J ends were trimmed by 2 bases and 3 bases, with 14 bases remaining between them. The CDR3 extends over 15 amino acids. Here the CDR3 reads CASSQRREGNYEQYF. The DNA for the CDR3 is TGCGCCAGCAGCCAACGAAGGGAAGGAAACTACGAGCAGTACTTC.

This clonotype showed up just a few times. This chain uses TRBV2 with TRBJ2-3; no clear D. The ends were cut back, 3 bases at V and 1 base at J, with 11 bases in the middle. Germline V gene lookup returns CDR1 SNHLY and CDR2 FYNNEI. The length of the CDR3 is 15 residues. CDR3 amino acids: CASSDLAKRTDTQYF. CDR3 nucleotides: TGTGCCAGCAGTGATTTGGCTAAACGCACAGATACGCAGTATTTT.

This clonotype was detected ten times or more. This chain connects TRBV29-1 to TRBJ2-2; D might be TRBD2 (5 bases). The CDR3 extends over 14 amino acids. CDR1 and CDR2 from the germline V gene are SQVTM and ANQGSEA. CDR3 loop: CGSASGTNTGELFF. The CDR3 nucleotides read TGCGGATCCGCGTCGGGAACTAACACCGGGGAGCTGTTTTTT.

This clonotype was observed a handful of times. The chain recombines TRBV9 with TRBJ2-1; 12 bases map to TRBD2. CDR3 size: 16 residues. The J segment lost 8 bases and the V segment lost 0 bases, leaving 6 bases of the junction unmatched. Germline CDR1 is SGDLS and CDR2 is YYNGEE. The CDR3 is CASSVASGRAVHEQFF. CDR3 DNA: TGTGCCAGCAGCGTAGCTAGCGGGAGGGCCGTCCATGAGCAGTTCTTC. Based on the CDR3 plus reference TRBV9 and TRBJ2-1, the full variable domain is DSGVTQTPKHLITATGQRVTLRCSPRSGDLSVYWYQQSLDQGLQFLIQYYNGEERAKGNILERFSAQQFPDLHSELNLSSLELGDSALYFCASSVASGRAVHEQFFGPGTRLTVL.

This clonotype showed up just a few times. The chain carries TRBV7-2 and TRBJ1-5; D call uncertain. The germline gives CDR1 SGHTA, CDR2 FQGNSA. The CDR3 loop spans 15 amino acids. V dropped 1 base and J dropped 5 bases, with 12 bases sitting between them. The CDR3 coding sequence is TGTGCCAGCAGCTTAGGGTCGCTAGGTGATCAGCCCCAGCATTTT. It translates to CASSLGSLGDQPQHF.

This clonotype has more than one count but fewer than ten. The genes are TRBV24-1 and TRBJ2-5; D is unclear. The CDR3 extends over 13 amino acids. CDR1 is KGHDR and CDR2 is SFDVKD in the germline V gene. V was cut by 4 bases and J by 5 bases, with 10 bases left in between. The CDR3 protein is CATSDRRRETQYF. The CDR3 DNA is TGTGCCACCAGTGACCGGCGACGGGAGACCCAGTACTTC.

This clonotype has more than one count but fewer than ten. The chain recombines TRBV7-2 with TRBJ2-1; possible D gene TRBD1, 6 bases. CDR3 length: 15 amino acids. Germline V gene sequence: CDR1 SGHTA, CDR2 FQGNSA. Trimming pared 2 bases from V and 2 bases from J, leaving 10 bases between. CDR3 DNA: TGTGCCAGCAGCTTACAGGGGATGCCCTACAATGAGCAGTTCTTC. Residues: CASSLQGMPYNEQFF.

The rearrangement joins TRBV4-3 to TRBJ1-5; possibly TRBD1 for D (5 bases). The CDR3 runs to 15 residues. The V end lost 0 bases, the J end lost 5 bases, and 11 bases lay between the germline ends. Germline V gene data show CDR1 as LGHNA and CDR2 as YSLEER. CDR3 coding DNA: TGCGCCAGCAGCCAAGATTTAGGGGCTGATCAGCCCCAGCATTTT. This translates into CASSQDLGADQPQHF.

The CDR3 DNA reads as TGCGCCAGCAGTCAATTGGGCCTAGCGGGAGGGCCGAACACCGGGGAGCTGTTTTTT. Residues: CASSQLGLAGGPNTGELFF. The chain links TRBV23-1 to TRBJ2-2; 12 bases agree with TRBD2. TRBV23-1 counts as an open reading frame of uncertain function. CDR3 length equals 19 residues. V shed 1 base and J 0 bases; nucleotides not matched to a gene: 6.

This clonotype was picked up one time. The CDR3 region has the DNA TGCGCCAGCAGCCGGGGGGAGGTGGGCGAGCAGTACTTC. Its translation: CASSRGEVGEQYF. J is TRBJ2-7 and V is TRBV4-3; D is possibly TRBD2 (6 bases). This CDR3 has 13 residues. CDR1 LGHNA and CDR2 YSLEER come from the germline V gene. Trimming removed 4 bases at V and 6 bases at J, with 13 bases between.

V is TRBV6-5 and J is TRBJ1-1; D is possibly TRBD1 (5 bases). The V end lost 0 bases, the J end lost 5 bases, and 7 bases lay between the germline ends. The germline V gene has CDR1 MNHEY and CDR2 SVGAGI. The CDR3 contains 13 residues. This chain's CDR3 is CASSYSGETEAFF. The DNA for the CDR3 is TGTGCCAGCAGTTACTCGGGGGAAACTGAAGCTTTCTTT.

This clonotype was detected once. This chain's CDR3 is CASSESGFQPQHF. In nucleotides, the CDR3 is TGTGCCAGCAGTGAGAGTGGTTTTCAGCCCCAGCATTTT. V usage is TRBV6-1 and J usage is TRBJ1-5; no clear D gene. V was clipped by 3 bases and J by 6 bases, with 9 bases between them. CDR3 size: 13 residues. Looked up from germline, CDR1 is MNHNS and CDR2 is SASEGT.

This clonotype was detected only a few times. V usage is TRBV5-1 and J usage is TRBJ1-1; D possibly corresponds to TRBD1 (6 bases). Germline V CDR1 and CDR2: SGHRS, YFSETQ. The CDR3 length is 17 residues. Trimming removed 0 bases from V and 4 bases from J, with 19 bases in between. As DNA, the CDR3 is TGCGCCAGCAGCTTGGATCCAGGGGCTGGGAGGACCACTGAAGCTTTCTTT. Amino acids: CASSLDPGAGRTTEAFF.

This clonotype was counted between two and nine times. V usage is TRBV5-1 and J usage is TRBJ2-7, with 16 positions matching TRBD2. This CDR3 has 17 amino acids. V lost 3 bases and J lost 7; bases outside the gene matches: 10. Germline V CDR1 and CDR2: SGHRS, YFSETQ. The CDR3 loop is CASSWTGTSGGANEQYF. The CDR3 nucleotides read TGCGCCAGCAGCTGGACCGGGACTAGCGGGGGGGCCAATGAGCAGTACTTC.